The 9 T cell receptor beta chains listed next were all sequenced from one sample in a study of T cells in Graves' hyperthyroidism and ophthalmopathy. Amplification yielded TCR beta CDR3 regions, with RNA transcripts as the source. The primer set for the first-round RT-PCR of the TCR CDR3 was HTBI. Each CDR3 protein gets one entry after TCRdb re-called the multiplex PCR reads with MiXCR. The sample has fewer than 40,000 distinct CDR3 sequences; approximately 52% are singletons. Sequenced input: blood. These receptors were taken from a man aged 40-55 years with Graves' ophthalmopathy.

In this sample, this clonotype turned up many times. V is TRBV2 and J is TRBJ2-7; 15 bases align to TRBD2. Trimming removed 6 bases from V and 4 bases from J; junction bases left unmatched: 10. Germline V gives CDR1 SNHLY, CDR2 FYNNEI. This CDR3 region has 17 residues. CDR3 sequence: CASRARTSGGVLYEQYF. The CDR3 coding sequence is TGTGCCAGCAGGGCTAGGACTAGCGGGGGGGTCCTGTACGAGCAGTACTTC.

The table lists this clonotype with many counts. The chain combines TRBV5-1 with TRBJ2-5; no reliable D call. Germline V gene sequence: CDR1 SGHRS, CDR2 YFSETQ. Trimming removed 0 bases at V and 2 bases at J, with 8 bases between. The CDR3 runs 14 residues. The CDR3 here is CASSLALHQETQYF. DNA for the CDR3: TGCGCCAGCAGCTTGGCCCTACATCAAGAGACCCAGTACTTC.

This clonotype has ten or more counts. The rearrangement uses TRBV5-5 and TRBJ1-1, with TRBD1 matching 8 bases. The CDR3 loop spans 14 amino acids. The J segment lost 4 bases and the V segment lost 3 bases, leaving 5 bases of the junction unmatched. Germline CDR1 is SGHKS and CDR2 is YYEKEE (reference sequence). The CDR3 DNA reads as TGTGCCAGCAGCTCTTTCAGGGGGCGCACTGAAGCTTTCTTT. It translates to CASSSFRGRTEAFF.

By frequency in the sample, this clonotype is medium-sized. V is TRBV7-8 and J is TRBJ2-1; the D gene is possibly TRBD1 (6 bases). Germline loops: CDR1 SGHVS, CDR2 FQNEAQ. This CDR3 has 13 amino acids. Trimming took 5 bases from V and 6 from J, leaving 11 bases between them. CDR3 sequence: CASSHRVVNEQFF. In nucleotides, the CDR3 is TGTGCCAGCAGCCACAGGGTCGTCAATGAGCAGTTCTTC.

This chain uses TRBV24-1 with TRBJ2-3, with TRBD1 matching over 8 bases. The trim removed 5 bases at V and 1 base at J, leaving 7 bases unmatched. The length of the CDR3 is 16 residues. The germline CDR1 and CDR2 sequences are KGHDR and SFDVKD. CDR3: CATSARPGQGTDTQYF. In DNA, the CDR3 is TGTGCCACCAGTGCAAGACCGGGACAGGGCACAGATACGCAGTATTTT.

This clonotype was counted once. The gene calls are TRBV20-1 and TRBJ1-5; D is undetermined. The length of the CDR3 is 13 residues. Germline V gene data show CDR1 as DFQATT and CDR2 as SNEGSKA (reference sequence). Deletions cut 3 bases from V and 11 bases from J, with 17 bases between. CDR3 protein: CSARMAGPETQHF. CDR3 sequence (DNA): TGCAGTGCTAGGATGGCAGGCCCAGAGACCCAGCATTTT.

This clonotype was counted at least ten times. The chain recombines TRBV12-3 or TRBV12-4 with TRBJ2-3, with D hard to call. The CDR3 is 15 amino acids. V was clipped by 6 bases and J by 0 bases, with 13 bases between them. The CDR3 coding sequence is TGTGCCAGCAGACCCAAACGGTTAAGCACAGATACGCAGTATTTT. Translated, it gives CASRPKRLSTDTQYF.

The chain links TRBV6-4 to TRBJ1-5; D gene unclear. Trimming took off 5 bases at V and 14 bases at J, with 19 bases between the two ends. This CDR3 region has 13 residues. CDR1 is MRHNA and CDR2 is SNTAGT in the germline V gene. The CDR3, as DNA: TGTGCCAGCAGTAGGACTAGCGAGCACAATGAGCATTTT. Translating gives CASSRTSEHNEHF.

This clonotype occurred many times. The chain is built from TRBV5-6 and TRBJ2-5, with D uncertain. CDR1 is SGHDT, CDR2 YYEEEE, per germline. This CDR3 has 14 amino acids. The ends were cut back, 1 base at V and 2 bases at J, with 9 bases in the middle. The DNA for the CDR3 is TGTGCCAGCAGCTTGTTGCACCAACAAGAGACCCAGTACTTC. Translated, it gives CASSLLHQQETQYF.